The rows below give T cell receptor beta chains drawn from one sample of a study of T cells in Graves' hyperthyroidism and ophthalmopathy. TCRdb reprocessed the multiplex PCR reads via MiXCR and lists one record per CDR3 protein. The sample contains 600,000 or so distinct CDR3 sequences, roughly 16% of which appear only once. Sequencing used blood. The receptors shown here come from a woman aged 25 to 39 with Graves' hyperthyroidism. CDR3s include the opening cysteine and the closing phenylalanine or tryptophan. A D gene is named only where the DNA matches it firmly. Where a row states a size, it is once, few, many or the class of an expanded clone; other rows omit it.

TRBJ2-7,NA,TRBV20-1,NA,CSASWDGTYEQYF,TGCAGTGCCAGCTGGGACGGTACCTACGAGCAGTACTTC
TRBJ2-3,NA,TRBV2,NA,CASTETWSGTDTQYF,TGTGCCAGCACCGAAACCTGGTCGGGCACAGATACGCAGTATTTT
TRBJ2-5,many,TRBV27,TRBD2,CASSLAGGPVETQYF,TGTGCCAGCAGTTTAGCGGGAGGGCCGGTTGAGACCCAGTACTTC
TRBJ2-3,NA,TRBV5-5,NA,CASSFGQLTDTQYF,TGTGCCAGCAGCTTTGGTCAGCTCACAGATACGCAGTATTTT
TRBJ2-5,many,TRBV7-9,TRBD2,CASTLAGGGQETQYF,TGTGCCAGCACCTTAGCGGGAGGAGGTCAAGAGACCCAGTACTTC
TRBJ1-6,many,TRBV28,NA,CASSFALVPLHF,TGTGCCAGCAGTTTCGCGCTAGTACCCCTCCACTTT
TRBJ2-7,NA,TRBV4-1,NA,CASSQESGLLAYEQYF,TGCGCCAGCAGCCAAGAAAGTGGACTTCTTGCCTACGAGCAGTACTTC
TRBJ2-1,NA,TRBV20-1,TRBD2,CSAQTSGIYNEQFF,TGCAGTGCACAGACTAGCGGGATATACAATGAGCAGTTCTTC
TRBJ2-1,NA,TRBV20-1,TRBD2,CSAPSGRGYNEQFF,TGCAGTGCTCCCAGCGGGAGGGGATACAATGAGCAGTTCTTC
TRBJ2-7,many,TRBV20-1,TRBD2,CSGLPGTSGLLRYEQYF,TGCAGTGGCCTTCCTGGGACTAGCGGCCTTCTACGGTACGAGCAGTACTTC
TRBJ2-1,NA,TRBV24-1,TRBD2,CATGGISRGRALNEQFF,TGTGCCACCGGAGGCATTAGCAGAGGGAGGGCCCTCAATGAGCAGTTCTTC
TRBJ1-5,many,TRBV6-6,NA,CASSYSTPGSNQPQHF,TGTGCCAGCAGTTACTCCACCCCTGGGAGCAATCAGCCCCAGCATTTT
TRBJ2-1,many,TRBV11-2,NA,CASSSIKGPYNEQFF,TGTGCCAGCAGCTCGATAAAGGGCCCATACAATGAGCAGTTCTTC
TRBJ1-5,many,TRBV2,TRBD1,CASSEGGQGYQPQHF,TGTGCCAGCAGTGAAGGGGGACAGGGGTATCAGCCCCAGCATTTT
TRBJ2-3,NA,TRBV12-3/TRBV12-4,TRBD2,CASSSGPSGSTDTQYF,TGTGCCAGCAGTTCCGGACCTAGCGGGAGCACAGATACGCAGTATTTT
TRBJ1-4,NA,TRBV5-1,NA,CASSFVGEGEKLFF,TGCGCCAGCAGCTTCGTAGGGGAAGGAGAAAAACTGTTTTTT
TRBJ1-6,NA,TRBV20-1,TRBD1,CSASRDRDSPLHF,TGCAGTGCTAGCCGGGACAGGGATTCACCCCTCCACTTT
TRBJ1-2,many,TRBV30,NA,CARDTNYGYTF,TGTGCTCGGGACACCAACTATGGCTACACCTTC
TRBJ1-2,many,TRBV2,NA,CASSEGTGIIGGYTF,TGTGCCAGCAGTGAGGGCACAGGAATAATAGGCGGCTACACCTTC
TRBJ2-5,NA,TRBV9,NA,CASSEEDSKRRETQYF,TGTGCCAGCAGCGAGGAGGACAGCAAGAGGAGGGAGACCCAGTACTTC
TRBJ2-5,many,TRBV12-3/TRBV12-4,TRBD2,CASSLKREGETQYF,TGTGCCAGCAGTTTAAAGCGGGAGGGCGAGACCCAGTACTTC
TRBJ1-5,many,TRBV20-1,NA,CSARDPKTGPAGNQPQHF,TGCAGTGCTAGAGATCCTAAAACTGGGCCCGCTGGCAATCAGCCCCAGCATTTT
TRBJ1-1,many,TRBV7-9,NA,CASSLSPEAFF,TGTGCCAGCAGCTTATCACCTGAAGCTTTCTTT
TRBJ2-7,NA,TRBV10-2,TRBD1,CASSEPGQGYSPSYEQYF,TGCGCCAGCAGTGAGCCCGGACAGGGGTATTCCCCCTCCTACGAGCAGTACTTC
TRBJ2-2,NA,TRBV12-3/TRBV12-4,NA,CASSTRTRTKNTVELFF,TGTGCCAGCAGTACTCGGACCCGGACCAAGAACACCGTGGAGCTGTTTTTT
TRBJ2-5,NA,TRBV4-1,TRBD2,CASSQDPRTSGSETQYF,TGCGCCAGCAGCCAAGACCCAAGGACTAGCGGGAGTGAGACCCAGTACTTC
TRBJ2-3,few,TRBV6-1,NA,CASRPGLSTDTQYF,TGTGCCAGTAGGCCGGGACTTAGCACAGATACGCAGTATTTT
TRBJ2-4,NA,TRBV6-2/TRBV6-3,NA,CASGLNLAKNIQYF,TGTGCCAGCGGACTCAATCTAGCCAAAAACATTCAGTACTTC
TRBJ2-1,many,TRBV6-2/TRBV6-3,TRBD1,CASFSPGTGIWDEQFF,TGTGCCAGCTTTTCCCCCGGGACAGGGATCTGGGATGAGCAGTTCTTC
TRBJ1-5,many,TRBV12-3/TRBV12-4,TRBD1,CASSPGTVRPQHF,TGTGCCAGCAGCCCCGGGACAGTACGGCCCCAGCATTTT
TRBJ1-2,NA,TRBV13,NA,CASSLTGTRNNYGYTF,TGTGCCAGCAGCTTAACAGGGACCAGGAATAACTATGGCTACACCTTC
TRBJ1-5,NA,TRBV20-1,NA,CSARRYQGPGQPQHF,TGCAGTGCTAGAAGGTATCAGGGTCCAGGACAGCCCCAGCATTTT
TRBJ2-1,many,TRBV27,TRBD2,CASGLLAGDYNEQFF,TGTGCCAGCGGACTACTAGCGGGGGATTACAATGAGCAGTTCTTC
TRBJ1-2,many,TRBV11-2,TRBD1,CASSAMTGNYGYTF,TGTGCCAGCAGCGCCATGACAGGGAACTATGGCTACACCTTC
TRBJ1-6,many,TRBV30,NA,CAWSERGDSPLHF,TGTGCCTGGAGTGAGAGAGGGGATTCACCCCTCCACTTT
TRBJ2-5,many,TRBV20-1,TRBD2,CSAWTSGRAETQYF,TGCAGTGCTTGGACTAGCGGGAGAGCGGAGACCCAGTACTTC
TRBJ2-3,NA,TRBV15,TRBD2,CATSRDHGREADTQYF,TGTGCCACCAGCAGAGATCATGGGCGGGAGGCAGATACGCAGTATTTT
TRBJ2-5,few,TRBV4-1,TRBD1,CASSQAGTGWETQYF,TGCGCCAGCAGCCAAGCAGGGACAGGATGGGAGACCCAGTACTTC
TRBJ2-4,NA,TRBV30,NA,CAWTPYLAKNIQYF,TGTGCCTGGACTCCTTACTTAGCCAAAAACATTCAGTACTTC
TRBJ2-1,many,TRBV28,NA,CASSLRASVEFF,TGTGCCAGCAGTTTAAGGGCCAGCGTGGAGTTCTTC